The 31 T cell receptor beta chains in this list originate from one sample, sequenced in a study of PD-1 blockade in classical Hodgkin lymphoma. The data were produced by immunoSEQ multiplex PCR, yet TCRdb's version contains in-frame clones alone and is incomplete. The sample has 25,000 to 35,000 clones, 65% to 80% seen once. Time point indicated: cycle 4 day 1 (C4D1), after five to seven weeks of nivolumab. Following autologous stem cell transplantation, relapse occurred in every patient, and exposure to brentuximab vedotin varied. The CD4+ T cells used were purified from thawed PBMCs through magnetic negative selection. Material: CD4+ T cells from blood, obtained before the fourth cycle of nivolumab. These TCRs come from a human donor with classical Hodgkin lymphoma.

The rearrangement joins TRBV7-2 to TRBJ2-5, with 7 bases identical to TRBD1. V lost 6 bases and J lost 1; bases outside the gene matches: 5. The CDR3 consists of 14 residues. Germline V gene sequence: CDR1 SGHTA, CDR2 FQGNSA. The CDR3 protein is CASSPGTAQETQYF. The DNA of the CDR3 is TGTGCCAGCAGTCCCGGGACAGCCCAAGAGACCCAGTACTTC.

This clone appeared once. V is TRBV5-1 and J is TRBJ1-6; D uncertain. Deletions cut 3 bases from V and 9 bases from J, with 19 bases between. Per the germline V gene, CDR1 is SGHRS and CDR2 is YFSETQ. The CDR3 contains 16 residues. The CDR3 here is CASSYTGPLVGSPLHF. The CDR3 DNA sequence: TGCGCCAGCAGCTACACCGGGCCCTTAGTAGGTTCACCCCTCCACTTT.

The chain uses TRBV28 and TRBJ2-7, with 7 nucleotides matching TRBD1. Trimming removed 3 bases from V and 4 bases from J; junction bases left unmatched: 6. CDR1 MDHEN and CDR2 SYDVKM come from the germline V gene. The CDR3 consists of 14 residues. CDR3 DNA sequence: TGTGCCAGCAGTTTGACAGGGAAGGGATACGAGCAGTACTTC. This gives the protein CASSLTGKGYEQYF. Filled out from reference TRBV28 and TRBJ2-7, the complete variable domain reads DVKVTQSSRYLVKRTGEKVFLECVQDMDHENMFWYRQDPGLGLRLIYFSYDVKMKEKGDIPEGYSVSREKKERFSLILESASTNQTSMYLCASSLTGKGYEQYFGPGTRLTVT.

This clone has just a few counts. This chain joins TRBV4-1 and TRBJ2-7; D remains ambiguous. Trimming took off 4 bases at V and 2 bases at J, with 6 bases between the two ends. CDR3 length: 12 amino acids. Germline assignment: CDR1 MGHRA and CDR2 YSYEKL. In DNA form, the CDR3 reads TGCGCCAGCAGCCGTGGGGCCTACGAGCAGTACTTC. Protein: CASSRGAYEQYF.

The chain joins TRBV5-1 to TRBJ1-3; D not certain. CDR1 SGHRS and CDR2 YFSETQ come from the germline V gene. The CDR3 has 15 residues. Trimming took off 0 bases at V and 0 bases at J, with 7 bases between the two ends. CDR3 DNA: TGCGCCAGCAGCTTGGGGGTTAACTCTGGAAACACCATATATTTT. Encoded protein: CASSLGVNSGNTIYF.

This chain connects TRBV5-5 to TRBJ2-5; TRBD1 aligns across 7 bases. This CDR3 is built from 14 residues. The V gene's germline CDR1 is SGHKS and CDR2 YYEKEE (reference sequence). Trimming cost V 1 base and J 5 bases; bases outside gene matches: 5. CDR3: CASSLTGQWETQYF. The CDR3, as DNA: TGTGCCAGCAGCTTGACGGGACAGTGGGAGACCCAGTACTTC.

The chain has TRBV7-2 and TRBJ2-7, with D hard to call. The germline gives CDR1 SGHTA, CDR2 FQGNSA. The germline V and J ends were trimmed by 0 bases and 6 bases, with 9 bases remaining between them. CDR3 size: 13 residues. For the CDR3, the DNA is TGTGCCAGCAGCTTAGCGCTCAGGTCCGAGCAGTACTTC. Protein product: CASSLALRSEQYF.

This chain uses TRBV13 with TRBJ2-1; no clear D gene. Germline lookup yields CDR1 PRHDT and CDR2 FYEKMQ (reference sequence). The CDR3 is 14 residues long. The ends were cut back, 7 bases at V and 1 base at J, with 11 bases in the middle. The CDR3 region is CASTRLRSYNEQFF. The CDR3 DNA sequence: TGTGCCAGCACCCGGCTCCGGTCCTACAATGAGCAGTTCTTC.

The V gene is TRBV30, the J gene TRBJ2-3, with 10 bases lining up with TRBD1. The CDR3 loop spans 14 amino acids. V was clipped by 5 bases and J by 1 base; unmatched bases: 3. Germline V CDR1 and CDR2: GTSNPN, SVGIG (reference sequence). The CDR3 sequence is CAWGTGVGTDTQYF. As DNA, the CDR3 is TGTGCCTGGGGGACAGGGGTAGGCACAGATACGCAGTATTTT. The whole variable domain, remainder taken from reference TRBV30 and TRBJ2-3, is SQTIHQWPATLVQPVGSPLSLECTVEGTSNPNLYWYRQAAGRGLQLLFYSVGIGQISSEVPQNLSASRPQDRQFILSSKKLLLSDSGFYLCAWGTGVGTDTQYFGPGTRLTVL.

This clone was recorded only once. CDR3 sequence reads: CASNWLRPPRDTEAFF. As DNA, the CDR3 is TGTGCCAGCAATTGGTTAAGACCTCCCCGGGACACTGAAGCTTTCTTT. The V and J genes are TRBV5-8 and TRBJ1-1, with no clear D. The CDR3 is 16 residues long. CDR1 SGHTS and CDR2 YDEGEE come from the germline V gene. The V end lost 6 bases, the J end lost 3 bases, and 21 bases lay between the germline ends.

The chain employs TRBV6-6 and TRBJ2-7; 10 nucleotides agree with TRBD1. Germline V gene data show CDR1 as MNHNY and CDR2 as SVGAGI (reference sequence). Trimming removed 0 bases from V and 3 bases from J; junction bases left unmatched: 5. The CDR3 has 16 amino acids. CDR3 protein: CASSYSGQGRFYEQYF. In DNA, the CDR3 is TGTGCCAGCAGTTACTCGGGACAGGGGAGATTCTACGAGCAGTACTTC.

The chain combines TRBV5-4 with TRBJ2-5, with D uncertain. Between the trimmed V and J ends, which lost 4 bases and 1 base, there was a span of 11 bases. Germline assignment: CDR1 SGHNT and CDR2 YYREEE (reference sequence). This CDR3 is built from 14 residues. The CDR3 DNA reads TGTGCCAGCAGCCTACCCCCGGTCCAAGAGACCCAGTACTTC. Translated: CASSLPPVQETQYF. The full variable domain, in which reference TRBV5-4 and TRBJ2-5 provide the parts outside the CDR3, is ETGVTQSPTHLIKTRGQQVTLRCSSQSGHNTVSWYQQALGQGPQFIFQYYREEENGRGNFPPRFSGLQFPNYSSELNVNALELDDSALYLCASSLPPVQETQYFGPGTRLLVL.

This clone was seen once. This rearrangement joins TRBV19 to TRBJ2-5; D call uncertain. Germline-derived CDR1 and CDR2 are LNHDA and SQIVND (reference sequence). The CDR3 loop spans 13 amino acids. The germline V and J ends were trimmed by 3 bases and 2 bases, with 7 bases remaining between them. The CDR3 is CASSIGQQETQYF. The CDR3, as DNA: TGTGCCAGTAGTATTGGGCAGCAAGAGACCCAGTACTTC.

The V gene is TRBV7-8, the J gene TRBJ2-4; D perhaps matches TRBD1 (6 bases). V was pared by 6 bases and J by 6 bases, with 18 bases between. Germline values: CDR1 SGHVS, CDR2 FQNEAQ. The CDR3 spans 15 residues. The CDR3 reads CASSYVGTLLNIQYF. The CDR3 DNA follows: TGTGCCAGCAGTTACGTCGGGACACTATTAAACATTCAGTACTTC.

The chain combines TRBV18 with TRBJ2-2, with D possibly being TRBD1 (6 bases). The CDR3 is 17 residues long. Per the germline V gene, CDR1 is KGHSH and CDR2 is LQKENI. Trimming removed 3 bases from V and 1 base from J, with 15 bases in between. This CDR3 reads CASSPLLGARNTGELFF. Here the CDR3 DNA reads TGTGCCAGCTCACCTCTCTTGGGGGCAAGGAACACCGGGGAGCTGTTTTTT.

The chain combines TRBV12-5 with TRBJ2-7, with D perhaps TRBD1 (5 bases). Germline CDR1 LGHNT, CDR2 FRNRAP. V was clipped by 0 bases and J by 5 bases, with 17 bases between them. The CDR3 totals 16 residues. The DNA of the CDR3 is TGTGCTAGTGGTTTGGTAGCCTTCGCAGGGTTACACGAGCAGTACTTC. Residues: CASGLVAFAGLHEQYF.

Remarks on this clone: Other nucleotide sequences from this sample produce the same CDR3. The chain couples TRBV5-1 to TRBJ2-7; perhaps TRBD1 as D (5 bases). V lost 2 bases and J lost 4, with 7 bases in between. The CDR3 covers 12 residues. Germline CDR1 is SGHRS and CDR2 is YFSETQ. The CDR3 sequence: CASSFDSYEQYF. CDR3 bases: TGCGCCAGCAGCTTTGACAGTTACGAGCAGTACTTC. Full variable domain (remainder filled in from reference TRBV5-1 and TRBJ2-7): KAGVTQTPRYLIKTRGQQVTLSCSPISGHRSVSWYQQTPGQGLQFLFEYFSETQRNKGNFPGRFSGRQFSNSRSEMNVSTLELGDSALYLCASSFDSYEQYFGPGTRLTVT.

The chain links TRBV28 to TRBJ1-2, with D perhaps matching TRBD1 (6 bases). Trimming stripped 6 bases from V and 9 bases from J, with 14 bases between. CDR3 length: 12 amino acids. Germline lookup yields CDR1 MDHEN and CDR2 SYDVKM. The CDR3 region has the DNA TGTGCCAGCAGCCTAGGGGGATCGAGCTACACCTTC. Translated: CASSLGGSSYTF.

This rearrangement joins TRBV7-9 to TRBJ2-7, with D perhaps assigned TRBD1 or TRBD2 (5 bases each). Germline V gene lookup returns CDR1 SEHNR and CDR2 FQNEAQ (reference sequence). V was cut by 4 bases and J by 6 bases, with 10 bases left in between. The CDR3 loop spans 12 amino acids. CDR3 sequence: CASSSSGTEQYF. CDR3 coding DNA: TGTGCCAGCAGCTCGTCAGGGACCGAGCAGTACTTC.

The chain carries TRBV11-3 and TRBJ2-1, with D uncertain. Germline values: CDR1 SGHNT, CDR2 YENEEA. CDR3 size: 15 residues. Trimming took off 5 bases at V and 0 bases at J, with 11 bases between the two ends. The CDR3 DNA reads as TGTGCCAGCAGCCAGTCCCTGAACTCCTACAATGAGCAGTTCTTC. It specifies CASSQSLNSYNEQFF.

The chain combines TRBV5-6 with TRBJ1-2; 8 bases are shared with TRBD1. The CDR3 is 13 amino acids. The germline V gene encodes CDR1 SGHDT and CDR2 YYEEEE. The junction had 3 bases not matched to a gene; V was cut back by 3 bases and J by 5 bases. CDR3 nucleotides: TGTGCCAGCAGCTCGGGACAGGTATATGGCTACACCTTC. Translation gives CASSSGQVYGYTF.

The chain employs TRBV10-3 and TRBJ2-1, with D maybe TRBD1 (6 bases). This CDR3 is built from 14 residues. Germline CDR1 ENHRY, CDR2 SYGVKD. V was cut by 3 bases and J by 9 bases, with 15 bases left in between. The CDR3 loop reads CAISDGTMGAEQFF. The CDR3 nucleotides are TGTGCCATCAGTGATGGGACCATGGGGGCTGAGCAGTTCTTC.

J is TRBJ2-1 and V is TRBV15, with 10 bases matching TRBD2. Unmatched junction bases numbered 5, after V lost 1 base and J lost 8 bases. The CDR3 contains 15 residues. Germline CDR1 and CDR2: LNHNV and YYDKDF (reference sequence). The DNA of the CDR3 is TGTGCCACCAGCAGAGTCGCTAGCGGGAGTCATGAGCAGTTCTTC. Translation: CATSRVASGSHEQFF.

The V call is TRBV7-9, the J call TRBJ2-1; the D gene is possibly TRBD2 (6 bases). The germline CDR1 and CDR2 sequences are SEHNR and FQNEAQ (reference sequence). V lost 4 bases to trimming and J lost 10 bases, with 20 bases between them. CDR3 length: 15 residues. This CDR3 reads CASSSARTTLLEQFF. For the CDR3, the DNA is TGTGCCAGCAGCTCAGCAAGGACTACCCTTCTGGAGCAGTTCTTC.

The CDR3 coding sequence is TGCGCCAGCAGCCTCGGACTAGCGGGGACAGATACGCAGTATTTT. It codes for CASSLGLAGTDTQYF. The rearrangement uses TRBV5-1 and TRBJ2-3, with 12 positions matching TRBD2. Germline V gene sequence: CDR1 SGHRS, CDR2 YFSETQ. This CDR3 is built from 15 residues. V lost 4 bases and J lost 3; bases outside the gene matches: 3.

The chain uses TRBV29-1 and TRBJ2-7, with a possible D match to TRBD1 (6 bases). V shed 4 bases and J shed 3 bases, with 13 bases lying between them. Germline loops: CDR1 SQVTM, CDR2 ANQGSEA. CDR3 length: 13 residues. The chain's CDR3 is CSVASRGGYEQYF. CDR3 bases: TGCAGCGTTGCCAGCCGAGGGGGCTACGAGCAGTACTTC.

This clone was seen just once. J is TRBJ2-1 and V is TRBV7-9; TRBD2 matches at 8 bases. The CDR3 totals 17 residues. With V trimmed by 5 bases and J by 3 bases, 12 bases remained unmatched. In germline, CDR1 is SEHNR, CDR2 FQNEAQ (reference sequence). The CDR3 DNA follows: TGTGCCAGCAGCCCCGATTCCGGGACTAGAGGCTACAATGAGCAGTTCTTC. This encodes CASSPDSGTRGYNEQFF.

The chain combines TRBV11-2 with TRBJ2-4; a weak D match, TRBD2 (5 bases). The length of the CDR3 is 15 residues. Germline CDR1 SGHAT, CDR2 FQNNGV. V was clipped by 4 bases and J by 7 bases, with 17 bases between them. The CDR3 nucleotides are TGTGCCAGCAGCTCCTCTACCCTAGCCGGGAACATTCAGTACTTC. Its translation is CASSSSTLAGNIQYF.

The rearrangement links TRBV19 to TRBJ2-7; 10 positions agree with TRBD2. The CDR3 consists of 16 residues. Germline V gene lookup returns CDR1 LNHDA and CDR2 SQIVND (reference sequence). Trimming cost V 3 bases and J 4 bases; bases outside gene matches: 9. DNA of the CDR3: TGTGCCAGTAGTATCATACCCAGCGGGGGGGCATACGAGCAGTACTTC. Translated, it gives CASSIIPSGGAYEQYF.

The V gene is TRBV23-1, the J gene TRBJ2-5, with D perhaps given as TRBD1 or TRBD2 (6 bases each). TRBV23-1 is filed as an ORF, its function uncertain. The CDR3 totals 12 residues. V lost 6 bases to trimming and J lost 5 bases, with 10 bases between them. The CDR3 sequence is CASRRGRETQYF. CDR3 DNA: TGCGCCAGCAGGAGGGGGAGGGAGACCCAGTACTTC.

This clone turned up a few times. The chain employs TRBV6-6 and TRBJ2-7, with 8 bases aligning to TRBD1. Trimming took 0 bases from V and 3 from J; bases not matched to a gene: 1. This CDR3 region has 14 residues. The V gene's germline CDR1 is MNHNY and CDR2 SVGAGI (reference sequence). The CDR3 DNA sequence: TGTGCCAGCAGTTACTCAGGACAGGGCTACGAGCAGTACTTC. Translated, it gives CASSYSGQGYEQYF.